A selection of T cell receptor beta chains follows, all from one sample in a study of T cell responses to AZD1222 COVID-19 vaccine. Clones were sequenced by immunoSEQ multiplex PCR, and TCRdb holds only the in-frame ones, with some missing. The sample shows tens of thousands of clones, around 85% of them seen only once. The specimen comprised peripheral blood, sampled 28 days after the second AZD1222 dose. The source of these receptors is an adult who received the AZD1222 COVID-19 vaccine. The CDR3 runs from the conserved cysteine through the conserved F or W. Fields, in order: D gene, clone size, V gene, J gene, CDR3 protein, CDR3 DNA. A D gene is named only where the DNA matches it firmly. Clone size appears in some rows only: once, few, many, or a class for an expanded clone.

D gene: -; clone size: -; V gene: TRBV3-1/TRBV3-2; J gene: TRBJ2-7; CDR3 protein: CASSPPGPKGHEQYF; CDR3 DNA: TGTGCCAGCAGCCCCCCGGGACCAAAGGGCCACGAGCAGTACTTC
D gene: -; clone size: -; V gene: TRBV27; J gene: TRBJ2-6; CDR3 protein: CASTVRPSGTGANVLTF; CDR3 DNA: TGTGCCAGCACCGTAAGACCGAGCGGCACTGGGGCCAACGTCCTGACTTTC
D gene: -; clone size: -; V gene: TRBV7-2; J gene: TRBJ1-6; CDR3 protein: CASSPRGPGGGSYNSPLHF; CDR3 DNA: TGTGCCAGCAGCCCGAGAGGCCCCGGGGGTGGCTCCTATAATTCACCCCTCCACTTT
D gene: -; clone size: few; V gene: TRBV29-1; J gene: TRBJ2-7; CDR3 protein: CSVARGPPIYEQYF; CDR3 DNA: TGCAGCGTCGCGCGGGGCCCGCCAATCTACGAGCAGTACTTC
D gene: -; clone size: -; V gene: TRBV2; J gene: TRBJ2-5; CDR3 protein: CASTGDSWRAQYF; CDR3 DNA: TGTGCCAGCACCGGGGACTCCTGGCGGGCCCAGTACTTC
D gene: TRBD2; clone size: once; V gene: TRBV27; J gene: TRBJ2-3; CDR3 protein: CASSLLQAGGPDTQYF; CDR3 DNA: TGTGCCAGCAGTTTACTTCAAGCGGGAGGGCCGGATACGCAGTATTTT
D gene: -; clone size: -; V gene: TRBV9; J gene: TRBJ1-3; CDR3 protein: CASSVPGAGNTIYF; CDR3 DNA: TGTGCCAGCAGCGTACCAGGGGCTGGAAACACCATATATTTT
D gene: -; clone size: -; V gene: TRBV28; J gene: TRBJ2-1; CDR3 protein: CASSLSRSNEQFF; CDR3 DNA: TGTGCCAGCAGTTTAAGCCGCTCCAATGAGCAGTTCTTC
D gene: -; clone size: -; V gene: TRBV7-7; J gene: TRBJ2-1; CDR3 protein: CASSLDGGSYNEQFF; CDR3 DNA: TGTGCCAGCAGCTTAGATGGGGGTTCCTACAATGAGCAGTTCTTC
D gene: -; clone size: -; V gene: TRBV27; J gene: TRBJ2-5; CDR3 protein: CASSLVGQSQETQYF; CDR3 DNA: TGTGCCAGCAGTTTAGTCGGACAGTCGCAAGAGACCCAGTACTTC